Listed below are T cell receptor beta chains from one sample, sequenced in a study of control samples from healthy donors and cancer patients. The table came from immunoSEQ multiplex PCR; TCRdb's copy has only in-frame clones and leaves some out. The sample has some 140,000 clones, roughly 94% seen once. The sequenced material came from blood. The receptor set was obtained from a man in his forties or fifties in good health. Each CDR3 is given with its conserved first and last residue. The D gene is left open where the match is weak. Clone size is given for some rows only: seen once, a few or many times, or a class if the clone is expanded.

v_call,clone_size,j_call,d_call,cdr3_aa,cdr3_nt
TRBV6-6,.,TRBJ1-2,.,CASSYAPLGGQYGYTF,TGTGCCAGCAGTTACGCACCCCTGGGGGGTCAGTATGGCTACACCTTC
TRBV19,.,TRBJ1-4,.,CASSLGRGEKLFF,TGTGCCAGTAGTCTTGGGAGGGGGGAAAAACTGTTTTTT
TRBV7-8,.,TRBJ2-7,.,CASSLGAAASYEQYF,TGTGCCAGCAGCTTAGGCGCCGCCGCTTCCTACGAGCAGTACTTC
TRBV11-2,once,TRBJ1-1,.,CASGPGVGTEAFF,TGTGCCAGCGGACCGGGGGTAGGAACTGAAGCTTTCTTT
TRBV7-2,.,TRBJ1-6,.,CASSLGQRNSPLHF,TGTGCCAGCAGCTTAGGACAGCGAAATTCACCCCTCCACTTT
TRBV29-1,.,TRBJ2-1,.,CSVGTYEQFF,TGCAGCGTTGGGACGTATGAGCAGTTCTTC
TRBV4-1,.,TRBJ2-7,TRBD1,CASSQTGVPTGEQYF,TGCGCCAGCAGCCAGACAGGGGTGCCCACAGGCGAGCAGTACTTC
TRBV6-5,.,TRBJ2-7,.,CASNGGGPTYEQYF,TGTGCCAGCAATGGCGGGGGCCCCACCTACGAGCAGTACTTC
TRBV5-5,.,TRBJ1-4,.,CASSFRVGEKLFF,TGTGCCAGCAGCTTCAGGGTAGGCGAAAAACTGTTTTTT
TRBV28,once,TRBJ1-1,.,CASRGGLTMNTEAFF,TGTGCCAGCAGGGGGGGGTTGACAATGAACACTGAAGCTTTCTTT
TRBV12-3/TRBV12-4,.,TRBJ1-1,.,CASSFRRNTEAFF,TGTGCCAGCAGTTTTCGGCGGAACACTGAAGCTTTCTTT
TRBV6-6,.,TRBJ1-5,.,CASSRPDQPQHF,TGTGCCAGCAGTCGACCCGATCAGCCCCAGCATTTT
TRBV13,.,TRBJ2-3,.,CASSNRADTQYF,TGTGCCAGCAGCAACAGGGCCGATACGCAGTATTTT
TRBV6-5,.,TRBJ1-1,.,CASSSNKAHTEAFF,TGTGCCAGCAGTTCCAATAAGGCCCACACTGAAGCTTTCTTT
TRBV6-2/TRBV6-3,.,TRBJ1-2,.,CASSYSPRLDREYGYTF,TGTGCCAGCAGTTATAGTCCCCGATTAGACAGAGAATATGGCTACACCTTC
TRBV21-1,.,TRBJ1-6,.,CASSKGEDREGRSYNSPLHF,TGTGCCAGCAGCAAAGGTGAGGACAGGGAAGGTAGGTCATATAATTCACCCCTCCACTTT
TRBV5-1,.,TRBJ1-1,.,CASSLDLGGAGFF,TGCGCCAGCAGCTTGGACCTAGGGGGGGCCGGTTTCTTT
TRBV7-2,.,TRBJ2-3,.,CASSRYRGTDTQYF,TGTGCCAGCAGCCGGTATAGGGGGACAGATACGCAGTATTTT
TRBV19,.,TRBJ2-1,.,CASSWETSSYNEQFF,TGTGCCAGTAGTTGGGAAACGAGCTCCTACAATGAGCAGTTCTTC
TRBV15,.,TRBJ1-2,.,CATSSEESRGALYGYTF,TGTGCCACCAGCAGTGAGGAAAGCCGGGGGGCCCTCTATGGCTACACCTTC
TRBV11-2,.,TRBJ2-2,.,CTSSFTNTGELFF,TGTACCAGCAGCTTCACGAACACCGGGGAGCTGTTTTTT
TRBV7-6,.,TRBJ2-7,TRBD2,CASSSPRGGGQYF,TGTGCCAGCAGCTCACCACGGGGGGGAGGGCAGTACTTC
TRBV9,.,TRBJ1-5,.,CASSAAGNQPQHF,TGTGCCAGCAGCGCAGCAGGAAATCAGCCCCAGCATTTT
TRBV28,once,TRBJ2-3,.,CASSQPIGDTQYF,TGTGCCAGCAGCCAACCCATAGGGGATACGCAGTATTTT
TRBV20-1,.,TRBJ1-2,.,CSAPGAYGYTF,TGCAGTGCTCCGGGGGCCTATGGCTACACCTTC
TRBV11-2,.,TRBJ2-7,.,CASSPGLSYEQYF,TGTGCCAGCAGCCCGGGATTATCCTACGAGCAGTACTTC
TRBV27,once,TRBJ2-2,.,CASSLLDSSGELFF,TGTGCCAGCAGTTTACTGGACTCTTCCGGGGAGCTGTTTTTT